The 22 T cell receptor beta chains below all came from one sample that was sequenced in a study of CD8+ T cells in alopecia areata. It was cDNA, reverse transcribed from extracted RNA, that served as the sequencing template. The method was immunoSEQ multiplex PCR; TCRdb's version includes in-frame clones alone and lacks a portion of them. The sample lists 210,000 or so clones, approximately 70% occurring once. As to treatment: oral pan-JAK inhibitor, 5-10 mg twice daily. Sequenced here: CD4+ T cells sorted from blood, sampled between weeks 44 and 45, from a patient treated with tofacitinib. The receptors were sampled from a human donor with alopecia areata.

This clone has only a few counts. In DNA form, the CDR3 reads TGCAGCTTCCGAGACAGACCTGGTGGCACAGATACGCAGTATTTT. Its translation is CSFRDRPGGTDTQYF. The chain carries TRBV29-1 and TRBJ2-3; D possibly corresponds to TRBD1 (5 bases). The germline V gene encodes CDR1 SQVTM and CDR2 ANQGSEA. The CDR3 spans 15 residues. The V end lost 8 bases, the J end lost 1 base, and 19 bases lay between the germline ends.

This chain joins TRBV29-1 and TRBJ1-2; the D is unclear. CDR3 length equals 12 residues. Looked up from germline, CDR1 is SQVTM and CDR2 is ANQGSEA. With 3 bases removed from V and 8 bases from J, the gap between germline ends came to 13 bases. For the CDR3, the DNA is TGCAGCGTTGATATTCTGAGAGACGGCTACACCTTC. This translates into CSVDILRDGYTF.

The V call is TRBV18, the J call TRBJ2-7; possible D gene TRBD2, 5 bases. The germline V gene has CDR1 KGHSH and CDR2 LQKENI. The CDR3 totals 14 residues. V gave up 1 base and J gave up 7 bases, with 14 bases separating them. The CDR3 loop reads CASSPRQSRGEQYF. CDR3 sequence (DNA): TGTGCCAGCTCACCACGCCAATCTAGAGGGGAGCAGTACTTC.

The V gene is TRBV27, the J gene TRBJ2-7; TRBD1 agrees at 8 bases. The CDR3 is 14 amino acids. The ends lost 5 bases at V and 6 bases at J; junction bases unmatched: 9. In germline, CDR1 is MNHEY, CDR2 SMNVEV (reference sequence). CDR3 DNA: TGTGCCAGCAGTACAAACGGACAGGGACGCGAGCAGTACTTC. Translating gives CASSTNGQGREQYF.

V usage is TRBV5-1 and J usage is TRBJ1-2; D is undetermined. This CDR3 spans 13 amino acids. Trimming shortened V by 4 bases and J by 7 bases, and 14 bases separated the two germline ends. Looked up from germline, CDR1 is SGHRS and CDR2 is YFSETQ. CDR3 coding DNA: TGCGCCAGCAGCCCTGAGGGCCCTCGTGGCTACACCTTC. Translating it yields CASSPEGPRGYTF.

This clone was counted a single time. The chain is built from TRBV11-3 and TRBJ1-1; D gene ambiguous. CDR3 length equals 15 residues. Germline V gene sequence: CDR1 SGHNT, CDR2 YENEEA. The V end was cut by 4 bases, the J end by 1 base, with 13 bases between. CDR3 sequence: CASSSRNSGNTEAFF. The CDR3 DNA reads TGTGCCAGCAGCTCGAGGAACTCGGGGAACACTGAAGCTTTCTTT.

This clone was counted only a few times. This specimen includes other DNA sequences encoding the same CDR3. The chain has TRBV29-1 and TRBJ1-1, with D perhaps matching TRBD1 (5 bases). V dropped 6 bases and J dropped 1 base, with 6 bases sitting between them. The CDR3 is made up of 11 amino acids. CDR1 and CDR2 from the germline V gene are SQVTM and ANQGSEA. Written as DNA, the CDR3 is TGCAGCGTGGGGGAGAACACTGAAGCTTTCTTT. Its translation: CSVGENTEAFF.

This chain connects TRBV19 to TRBJ2-1, with D possibly being TRBD2 (5 bases). From germline, CDR1 is LNHDA and CDR2 SQIVND (reference sequence). V was pared by 3 bases and J by 6 bases, with 12 bases between. This CDR3 has 14 residues. CDR3 loop: CASSIPGVGNEQFF. Here the CDR3 DNA reads TGTGCCAGTAGTATTCCCGGGGTTGGCAATGAGCAGTTCTTC.

In its sample, this clone was seen once. The chain recombines TRBV30 with TRBJ2-6, with D unclear. The germline V gene has CDR1 GTSNPN and CDR2 SVGIG (reference sequence). V shed 8 bases and J shed 0 bases, with 14 bases lying between them. The CDR3 is 15 residues long. The CDR3 sequence: CARGRDLSGANVLTF. DNA for the CDR3: TGTGCCCGAGGAAGAGATCTCTCTGGGGCCAACGTCCTGACTTTC.

This clone has a single count. V usage is TRBV11-1 and J usage is TRBJ2-3; D is possibly TRBD1 or TRBD2 (5 bases each). Trimming cost V 0 bases and J 2 bases, with 15 bases left between them. This CDR3 contains 17 residues. Germline values: CDR1 SGHAT, CDR2 FQDESV (reference sequence). CDR3 sequence (DNA): TGTGCCAGCAGCTTAGCGGGTAGAGGGGTGTTCACAGATACGCAGTATTTT. Translated: CASSLAGRGVFTDTQYF.

This sequence joins TRBV30 and TRBJ1-4, with 8 bases matching TRBD1. Germline V gene data show CDR1 as GTSNPN and CDR2 as SVGIG (reference sequence). The CDR3 is 18 residues long. Trimming cost V 3 bases and J 3 bases; bases outside gene matches: 15. The CDR3, as DNA: TGTGCCTGGAGCGGACAGGGTATAATTACGATTGCTAATGAAAAACTGTTTTTT. This codes for CAWSGQGIITIANEKLFF. The complete variable domain, with remaining parts taken from reference TRBV30 and TRBJ1-4, reads SQTIHQWPATLVQPVGSPLSLECTVEGTSNPNLYWYRQAAGRGLQLLFYSVGIGQISSEVPQNLSASRPQDRQFILSSKKLLLSDSGFYLCAWSGQGIITIANEKLFFGSGTQLSVL.

This clone was recorded once. This chain uses TRBV7-8 with TRBJ1-5, with TRBD1 matching over 9 bases. The germline V gene has CDR1 SGHVS and CDR2 FQNEAQ. CDR3 size: 16 residues. The ends lost 1 base at V and 3 bases at J; junction bases unmatched: 4. CDR3 protein: CASSLVGDRDNQPQHF. The CDR3 DNA sequence: TGTGCCAGCAGCTTAGTTGGGGACAGGGACAATCAGCCCCAGCATTTT.

The chain employs TRBV5-6 and TRBJ2-7, with D perhaps TRBD1 or TRBD2 (5 bases each). The V end lost 3 bases, the J end lost 3 bases, and 25 bases lay between the germline ends. The CDR3 length is 18 residues. CDR1 is SGHDT, CDR2 YYEEEE, per germline. The CDR3 DNA is TGTGCCAGCAGCTCAGTTAAAACTCCGGGACGAGAACGCTACGAGCAGTACTTC. Translating it yields CASSSVKTPGRERYEQYF.

This clone turned up a few times. The V call is TRBV11-2, the J call TRBJ1-6; perhaps TRBD1 as D (6 bases). Germline V gene data show CDR1 as SGHAT and CDR2 as FQNNGV. CDR3 length: 14 amino acids. V was trimmed by 6 bases and J by 6 bases, leaving 12 bases between them. The CDR3 here is CASSSQGLNSPLHF. The CDR3 DNA reads TGTGCCAGCAGTTCTCAGGGGCTTAATTCACCCCTCCACTTT.

This clone was counted a few times. The rearrangement joins TRBV7-2 to TRBJ2-2; D is possibly TRBD2 (6 bases). CDR1 and CDR2 from the germline V gene are SGHTA and FQGNSA. CDR3 length: 14 residues. The V gene lost 2 bases and the J gene lost 4 bases, with 8 bases spanning the gap. The CDR3 DNA sequence: TGTGCCAGCAGCTTAAAGCGGGTCACCGGGGAGCTGTTTTTT. As protein: CASSLKRVTGELFF.

This chain connects TRBV29-1 to TRBJ2-1; 9 bases are a match to TRBD2. CDR3 length: 15 amino acids. The V gene's germline CDR1 is SQVTM and CDR2 ANQGSEA. The junction had 9 bases not matched to a gene; V was cut back by 4 bases and J by 5 bases. The CDR3 loop reads CSVAPGGGADNEQFF. In DNA, the CDR3 is TGCAGCGTTGCTCCGGGCGGGGGGGCTGACAATGAGCAGTTCTTC.

This chain connects TRBV29-1 to TRBJ2-1, with D maybe TRBD2 (6 bases). Germline V gene data show CDR1 as SQVTM and CDR2 as ANQGSEA. This CDR3 has 13 residues. Trimming pared 6 bases from V and 9 bases from J, leaving 18 bases between. The CDR3 sequence is CSVGVSGVGEQFF. For the CDR3, the DNA is TGCAGCGTCGGGGTTTCGGGGGTCGGTGAGCAGTTCTTC.

This clone has a handful of counts. The V gene is TRBV29-1, the J gene TRBJ2-5; D gene uncertain. The germline V gene encodes CDR1 SQVTM and CDR2 ANQGSEA. The CDR3 is 12 amino acids. The V end lost 7 bases, the J end lost 1 base, and 10 bases lay between the germline ends. CDR3 bases: TGCAGCGGCAACGACGGCCAAGAGACCCAGTACTTC. This codes for CSGNDGQETQYF.

This clone was observed at least ten times. The chain joins TRBV11-1 to TRBJ2-6, with a tentative D call TRBD2 (6 bases). In germline, CDR1 is SGHAT, CDR2 FQDESV (reference sequence). CDR3 size: 16 residues. The V gene lost 5 bases and the J gene lost 6 bases, with 17 bases spanning the gap. CDR3 in DNA: TGTGCCAGCAGCCGCGGGACCTCCGAGGTGGCCAACGTCCTGACTTTC. It is translated as CASSRGTSEVANVLTF.

J is TRBJ1-5 and V is TRBV7-8, with unresolved D. V lost 6 bases and J 0 bases, leaving 15 bases between the germline ends. The CDR3 has 16 residues. Germline-derived CDR1 and CDR2 are SGHVS and FQNEAQ. This CDR3 is CASSPTGFYSNQPQHF. The CDR3 DNA reads as TGTGCCAGCAGTCCAACGGGGTTCTATAGCAATCAGCCCCAGCATTTT.

This clone has a handful of counts. The chain employs TRBV5-1 and TRBJ2-7; 11 bases agree with TRBD1. V dropped 4 bases and J dropped 7; count of bases not matched to a gene: 7. CDR1 SGHRS and CDR2 YFSETQ come from the germline V gene. The CDR3 is 14 amino acids. The chain's CDR3 is CASSGGQGAREQYF. DNA of the CDR3: TGCGCCAGCAGCGGAGGACAGGGGGCGCGGGAGCAGTACTTC.

In this sample, this clone turned up once. The CDR3 coding sequence is TGTGCCAGCAGTTATGAGGCCAGGGTATCCACTGAAGCTTTCTTT. Its protein product is CASSYEARVSTEAFF. V usage is TRBV6-9 and J usage is TRBJ1-1; D might be TRBD1 (5 bases). Trimming removed 2 bases at V and 4 bases at J, with 14 bases between. The CDR3 is 15 amino acids. In germline, CDR1 is MNHGY, CDR2 SVAAGI.